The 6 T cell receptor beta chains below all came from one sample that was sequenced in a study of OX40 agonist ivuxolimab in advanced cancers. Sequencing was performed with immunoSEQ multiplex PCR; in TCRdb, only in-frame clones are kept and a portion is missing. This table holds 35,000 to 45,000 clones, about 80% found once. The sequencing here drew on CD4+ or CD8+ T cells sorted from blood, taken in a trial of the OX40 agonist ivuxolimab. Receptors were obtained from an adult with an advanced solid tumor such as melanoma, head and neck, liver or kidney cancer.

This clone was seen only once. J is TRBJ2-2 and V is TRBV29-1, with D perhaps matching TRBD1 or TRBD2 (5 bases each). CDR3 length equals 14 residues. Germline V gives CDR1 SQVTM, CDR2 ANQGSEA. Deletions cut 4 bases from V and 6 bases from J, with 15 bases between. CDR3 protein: CSVGGTDSAGELFF. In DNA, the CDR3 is TGCAGCGTTGGGGGGACGGACTCGGCCGGGGAGCTGTTTTTT.

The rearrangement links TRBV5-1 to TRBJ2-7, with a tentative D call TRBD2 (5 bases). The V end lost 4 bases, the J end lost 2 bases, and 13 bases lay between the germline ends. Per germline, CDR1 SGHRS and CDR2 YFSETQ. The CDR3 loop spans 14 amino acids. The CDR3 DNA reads TGCGCCAGCAGCAATGCGAGGGTTGCCTACGAGCAGTACTTC. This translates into CASSNARVAYEQYF.

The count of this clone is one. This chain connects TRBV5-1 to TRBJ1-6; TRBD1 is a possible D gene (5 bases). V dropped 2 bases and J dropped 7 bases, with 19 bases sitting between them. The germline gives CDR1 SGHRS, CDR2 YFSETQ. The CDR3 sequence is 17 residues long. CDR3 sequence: CASSLDTGAQGNSPLHF. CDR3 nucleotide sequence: TGCGCCAGCAGCTTAGACACCGGGGCCCAAGGGAATTCACCCCTCCACTTT.

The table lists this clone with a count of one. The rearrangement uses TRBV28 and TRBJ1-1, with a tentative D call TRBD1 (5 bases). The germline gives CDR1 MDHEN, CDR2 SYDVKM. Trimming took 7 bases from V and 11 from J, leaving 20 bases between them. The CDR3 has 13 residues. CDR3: CASTWGGVLEAFF. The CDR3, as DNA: TGTGCCAGCACCTGGGGGGGGGTCCTTGAGGCTTTCTTT.

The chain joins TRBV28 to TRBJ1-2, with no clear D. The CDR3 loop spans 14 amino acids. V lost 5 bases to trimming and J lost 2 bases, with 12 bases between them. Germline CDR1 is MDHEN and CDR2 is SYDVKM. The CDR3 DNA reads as TGTGCCAGCAGTCCCCCCCGCATCAACTATGGCTACACCTTC. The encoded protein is CASSPPRINYGYTF.

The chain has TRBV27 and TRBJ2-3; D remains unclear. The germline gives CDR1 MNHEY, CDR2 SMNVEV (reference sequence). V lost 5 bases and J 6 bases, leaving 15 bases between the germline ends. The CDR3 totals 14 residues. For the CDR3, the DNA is TGTGCCAGCAGTCCCCTCTCACTTGCTGATACGCAGTATTTT. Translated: CASSPLSLADTQYF.